This is a list of T cell receptor beta chains from one sample in a study of blood T cell repertoires in COVID-19. Here immunoSEQ multiplex PCR was the method, and the copy in TCRdb shows in-frame clones only, minus some. Of 150,000 to 200,000 clones detected, 86% appear once; the ten largest clones hold approximately 9.9%. Sequenced sample: peripheral blood. Receptor source: a woman aged 60-75 years with COVID-19, enrolled during active disease. Each CDR3 is given with its conserved first and last residue. D genes are given only for firm matches. A clone size is listed for some rows: how often the clone was seen (once, few, many), or a class if it is expanded.

v_gene	d_gene	abundance	j_gene	CDR3nt	CDR3aa
TRBV29-1	.	.	TRBJ1-5	TGCAGCGTGTCACAGGGCTCGGATCAGCCCCAGCATTTT	CSVSQGSDQPQHF
TRBV6-6	.	.	TRBJ1-1	TGTGCCAGCACTACGGGGGCTGAAGCTTTCTTT	CASTTGAEAFF
TRBV6-5	.	.	TRBJ2-5	TGTGCCAGCAGTTACTCGCCCAGGGTAGGAGAGACCCAGTACTTC	CASSYSPRVGETQYF
TRBV7-9	.	.	TRBJ1-1	TGTGCCAGCAGCTTATTCGACTTGAGGAGTGGCACTGAAGCTTTCTTT	CASSLFDLRSGTEAFF
TRBV24-1	.	.	TRBJ1-4	TGTACCACCAGCCGGGGGATCAATGAAAAACTGTTTTTT	CTTSRGINEKLFF
TRBV24-1	TRBD1	.	TRBJ2-1	TGTGCCACCAGTCAACAGGGGAAAAGGGACAATGAGCAGTTCTTC	CATSQQGKRDNEQFF
TRBV6-2/TRBV6-3	TRBD1	.	TRBJ1-4	TGTGCCAGCAGTTCCAACGACAGGGCGTATGAAAAACTGTTTTTT	CASSSNDRAYEKLFF
TRBV6-2/TRBV6-3	TRBD1	.	TRBJ1-5	TGTGCCAGCAGTTACTCGAGGCAGGGGGGTCAGCCCCAGCATTTT	CASSYSRQGGQPQHF
TRBV7-2	.	.	TRBJ2-7	TGTGCCAGCAGCTCCCCGACAGGGAGGTACGAGCAGTACTTC	CASSSPTGRYEQYF
TRBV24-1	TRBD1	.	TRBJ1-5	TGTGCCACTTCCCCGCGACAGGGAGAGAATCAGCCCCAGCATTTT	CATSPRQGENQPQHF
TRBV11-2	.	.	TRBJ2-1	TGTGCCAGCAGCTCCTCCGGGACATCGACTGAGCAGTTCTTC	CASSSSGTSTEQFF
TRBV18	.	.	TRBJ1-3	TGTGCCAGCTCACCAGGGCGAATACACTCGTCTGGAAACACCATATATTTT	CASSPGRIHSSGNTIYF
TRBV11-2	.	.	TRBJ1-2	TGTGCCAGCAGACAGGGTGTTAGCTACACCTTC	CASRQGVSYTF
TRBV15	TRBD1	.	TRBJ2-7	TGTGCCACCAGCAGGCAGGGGGCTTACGAGCAGTACTTC	CATSRQGAYEQYF
TRBV7-2	.	.	TRBJ1-5	TGTGCCAGCAGCTTACGGTTCCAGGGAAGTGAGCAGCCCCAGCATTTT	CASSLRFQGSEQPQHF
TRBV9	.	.	TRBJ2-7	TGTGCCAGCAGCCCCTGGGGAGTGGAAAGCTCCTACGAGCAGTACTTC	CASSPWGVESSYEQYF
TRBV28	TRBD1	.	TRBJ1-5	TGTGCCAGCAGCCGTGGACAGGGGGCTCAGCCCCAGCATTTT	CASSRGQGAQPQHF
TRBV7-9	TRBD2	once	TRBJ2-7	TGTGCCAGCAGCCGGGGACTAGCGGGAGGCGAGCAGTACTTC	CASSRGLAGGEQYF
TRBV24-1	TRBD1	.	TRBJ2-2	TGTGCCACCAGTGACCGGTCCGGGACAGGGGGCACCGGGGAGCTGTTTTTT	CATSDRSGTGGTGELFF
TRBV5-4	TRBD1	.	TRBJ2-5	TGTGCCAGCAGCTCCAGGGACAGCAAAGAGACCCAGTACTTC	CASSSRDSKETQYF
TRBV28	TRBD1	.	TRBJ2-7	TGTGCCAGCAGTCAAGTGCAGGGGGAGTCCTACGAGCAGTACTTC	CASSQVQGESYEQYF
TRBV27	.	.	TRBJ2-1	TGTGCCAGCAGTTTATCTCGGACTCATACCTACAATGAGCAGTTCTTC	CASSLSRTHTYNEQFF
TRBV5-8	.	.	TRBJ2-5	TGTGCCAGCACGGGCGGGAAAGAGACCCAGTACTTC	CASTGGKETQYF
TRBV5-6	.	.	TRBJ2-7	TGTGCCAGCAGCCCTGGGGGGGGCGTGGACGAGCAGTACTTC	CASSPGGGVDEQYF
TRBV2	.	.	TRBJ1-4	TGTGCCAGCAGTGAGACAGCCACAACTAATGAAAAACTGTTTTTT	CASSETATTNEKLFF
TRBV3-1/TRBV3-2	.	.	TRBJ2-7	TGTGCCAGCAGCCAAAAGCAGGGTCGCACCTACGAGCAGTACTTC	CASSQKQGRTYEQYF
TRBV5-4	TRBD1	.	TRBJ1-2	TGTGCCAGCAGCCTCTACGCAAGGACAGGGTCTGGTGGCTACACCTTC	CASSLYARTGSGGYTF